One sample yielded the 25 T cell receptor beta chains listed below, sequenced in a study of ipilimumab plus nivolumab after autologous stem cell transplantation (dated by TCRdb to the early 2020s). The library relied on the immunoSEQ multiplex PCR assay. The table was pulled from immuneACCESS by TCRdb, which kept in-frame rearrangements only. Such tables lose some clones; where checked, under half of the loss comes from unresolved V genes, and the rest has no known cause. The sample table shows 17,000 or so clones, and about 77% are seen once. The ten largest clonotypes hold 9.5% to 13% of the sample. The specimen comprised PBMCs, sampled in a trial of ipilimumab plus nivolumab as post-transplant consolidation. The receptors come from a male donor with diffuse large B-cell lymphoma.

The genes are TRBV2 and TRBJ1-2; no clear D gene. The CDR3 has 12 amino acids. Germline V lookup: CDR1 SNHLY, CDR2 FYNNEI. V dropped 5 bases and J dropped 6 bases, with 10 bases sitting between them. CDR3 loop: CASSQDVDGYTF. The CDR3 DNA sequence: TGTGCCAGCAGTCAGGACGTAGATGGCTACACCTTC.

The chain employs TRBV27 and TRBJ2-3, with 9 bases lining up with TRBD2. Looked up from germline, CDR1 is MNHEY and CDR2 is SMNVEV (reference sequence). J gave up 8 bases and V 3 bases, and 15 bases lay outside the gene matches. This CDR3 comprises 17 residues. CDR3 coding DNA: TGTGCCAGCAGTTTTATCGGCGGGGGGGCCTTTCCAGGTACGCAGTATTTT. Translating it yields CASSFIGGGAFPGTQYF.

This clone was detected a few times. The chain has TRBV9 and TRBJ1-1; D not certain. Trimming cost V 0 bases and J 6 bases, with 6 bases left between them. Looked up from germline, CDR1 is SGDLS and CDR2 is YYNGEE. The length of the CDR3 is 12 residues. CDR3 protein: CASSVGQSEAFF. CDR3 in DNA: TGTGCCAGCAGCGTAGGCCAGTCTGAAGCTTTCTTT.

This chain uses TRBV7-2 with TRBJ2-7; no firm D call. Per the germline V gene, CDR1 is SGHTA and CDR2 is FQGNSA. V lost 5 bases and J lost 6, with 11 bases in between. The CDR3 sequence is 12 residues long. The CDR3 protein is CASSLTSFEQYF. The CDR3 coding sequence is TGTGCCAGCAGCCTAACGAGTTTCGAGCAGTACTTC.

This sequence joins TRBV6-5 and TRBJ2-4, with 7 nucleotides matching TRBD1. This CDR3 region has 15 residues. The J segment lost 4 bases and the V segment lost 4 bases, leaving 7 bases of the junction unmatched. Germline loops: CDR1 MNHEY, CDR2 SVGAGI. In nucleotides, the CDR3 is TGTGCCAGCAGTTCAACAGGGGCGGCGAAAAACATTCAGTACTTC. Residues: CASSSTGAAKNIQYF.

This clone turned up a few times. The V call is TRBV11-2, the J call TRBJ1-5; D remains ambiguous. Germline CDR1 is SGHAT and CDR2 is FQNNGV. The ends were cut back, 1 base at V and 7 bases at J, with 5 bases in the middle. The CDR3 is 12 amino acids. CDR3 DNA: TGTGCCAGCAGCTTAGGAAGCCAGCCCCAGCATTTT. This sequence encodes CASSLGSQPQHF.

V gene TRBV18 combines with J gene TRBJ1-1; D is ambiguous. The CDR3 is 15 amino acids. Trimming shortened V by 0 bases and J by 6 bases, and 14 bases separated the two germline ends. Germline CDR1 reads KGHSH; CDR2 reads LQKENI. The CDR3 DNA reads TGTGCCAGCTCACCACCCTCCAGGTCCGGGGCTGAAGCTTTCTTT. This encodes CASSPPSRSGAEAFF.

The rearrangement links TRBV19 to TRBJ2-7, with D unresolved. V was shortened by 3 bases and J by 3 bases, with 9 bases between the two germline ends. The CDR3 is 13 residues long. Germline V lookup: CDR1 LNHDA, CDR2 SQIVND (reference sequence). In nucleotides, the CDR3 is TGTGCCAGTAGTATCGGCCTGAGCTACGAGCAGTACTTC. Protein product: CASSIGLSYEQYF. Full variable domain (missing parts from reference TRBV19 and TRBJ2-7): DGGITQSPKYLFRKEGQNVTLSCEQNLNHDAMYWYRQDPGQGLRLIYYSQIVNDFQKGDIAEGYSVSREKKESFPLTVTSAQKNPTAFYLCASSIGLSYEQYFGPGTRLTVT.

The chain uses TRBV5-1 and TRBJ1-1; D possibly corresponds to TRBD1 (6 bases). The CDR3 spans 14 residues. Germline loops: CDR1 SGHRS, CDR2 YFSETQ. Trimming cost V 4 bases and J 1 base, with 11 bases left between them. The CDR3 coding sequence is TGCGCCAGCAGCGCCCAGGGGCAGAACACTGAAGCTTTCTTT. It encodes CASSAQGQNTEAFF. The full variable domain, rest sourced from reference TRBV5-1 and TRBJ1-1, is KAGVTQTPRYLIKTRGQQVTLSCSPISGHRSVSWYQQTPGQGLQFLFEYFSETQRNKGNFPGRFSGRQFSNSRSEMNVSTLELGDSALYLCASSAQGQNTEAFFGQGTRLTVV.

The chain uses TRBV18 and TRBJ2-5; no clear D gene. CDR1 is KGHSH, CDR2 LQKENI, per germline. The CDR3 is 11 amino acids. Between the trimmed V and J ends, which lost 4 bases and 3 bases, there was a span of 3 bases. CDR3 in amino acids: CASSQEETQYF. CDR3 nucleotides: TGTGCCAGCTCACAGGAAGAGACCCAGTACTTC.

The gene calls are TRBV4-1 and TRBJ1-2; D is unclear. CDR3 size: 16 residues. Germline lookup yields CDR1 MGHRA and CDR2 YSYEKL. Deletions cut 4 bases from V and 6 bases from J, with 21 bases between. The DNA of the CDR3 is TGCGCCAGCAGCCCGGCGGGGTGGTTGGCAGGCCATGGCTACACCTTC. It is translated as CASSPAGWLAGHGYTF.

As DNA, the CDR3 is TGCGCCAGCAGCCCAGTGTCGAACACCGGGGAGCTGTTTTTT. Encoded protein: CASSPVSNTGELFF. The chain couples TRBV4-1 to TRBJ2-2; D is uncertain. The CDR3 totals 14 residues. V was cut by 4 bases and J by 0 bases, with 6 bases left in between. Germline CDR1 reads MGHRA; CDR2 reads YSYEKL.

The J gene is TRBJ2-5, the V gene TRBV27; perhaps TRBD1 as D (5 bases). V was clipped by 0 bases and J by 5 bases, with 16 bases between them. The length of the CDR3 is 16 residues. In germline, CDR1 is MNHEY, CDR2 SMNVEV (reference sequence). CDR3 region: CASSLSYQGGYETQYF. In nucleotides, the CDR3 is TGTGCCAGCAGTTTATCGTACCAGGGTGGGTACGAGACCCAGTACTTC.

The V and J genes are TRBV4-1 and TRBJ1-2; D ambiguous. Deletions cut 4 bases from V and 5 bases from J, with 8 bases between. Germline CDR1 reads MGHRA; CDR2 reads YSYEKL. CDR3 length equals 12 residues. As DNA, the CDR3 is TGCGCCAGCAGCCTAGGGCCTTATGGCTACACCTTC. It yields the protein CASSLGPYGYTF.

The genes are TRBV4-3 and TRBJ2-2; 10 positions agree with TRBD2. The ends lost 2 bases at V and 5 bases at J; junction bases unmatched: 8. In germline, CDR1 is LGHNA, CDR2 YSLEER. CDR3 size: 17 residues. The CDR3: CASSQKRAGGPTGELFF. The CDR3 DNA reads as TGCGCCAGCAGCCAAAAACGAGCGGGGGGGCCGACCGGGGAGCTGTTTTTT.

The V call is TRBV29-1, the J call TRBJ1-6, with 9 bases lining up with TRBD1. This CDR3 has 13 amino acids. J was trimmed by 7 bases and V by 4 bases; bases with no gene match: 2. The germline gives CDR1 SQVTM, CDR2 ANQGSEA. This CDR3 reads CSVGQGVNSPLHF. CDR3 DNA sequence: TGCAGCGTTGGACAGGGGGTGAATTCACCCCTCCACTTT.

The chain is built from TRBV9 and TRBJ2-7; a possible D gene is TRBD1 (6 bases). CDR3 length: 12 residues. The V end was cut by 3 bases, the J end by 4 bases, with 8 bases between. The germline V gene encodes CDR1 SGDLS and CDR2 YYNGEE. For the CDR3, the DNA is TGTGCCAGCAGCGGCCAGGGGTACGAGCAGTACTTC. It specifies CASSGQGYEQYF. The variable domain in full, with the rest retrieved from reference TRBV9 and TRBJ2-7, is DSGVTQTPKHLITATGQRVTLRCSPRSGDLSVYWYQQSLDQGLQFLIQYYNGEERAKGNILERFSAQQFPDLHSELNLSSLELGDSALYFCASSGQGYEQYFGPGTRLTVT.

The V and J genes are TRBV30 and TRBJ1-6; D is perhaps TRBD1 (6 bases). CDR1 and CDR2 from the germline V gene are GTSNPN and SVGIG (reference sequence). V was clipped by 0 bases and J by 6 bases, with 12 bases between them. There are 15 residues in the CDR3. This CDR3 reads CAWSVGRGSNSPLHF. The CDR3 region has the DNA TGTGCCTGGAGTGTCGGCAGGGGTAGTAATTCACCCCTCCACTTT.

Only one count was recorded for this clone. The rearrangement uses TRBV2 and TRBJ2-7; 12 nucleotides line up with TRBD2. Germline trimming cut 6 bases from V and 3 bases from J; bases unmatched to any gene: 12. The CDR3 sequence is 17 residues long. Germline lookup yields CDR1 SNHLY and CDR2 FYNNEI. The CDR3 DNA sequence: TGTGCCAGCAGATCCAACGGACTAGCGGGGAGACACTACGAGCAGTACTTC. Encoded protein: CASRSNGLAGRHYEQYF. Filled out from reference TRBV2 and TRBJ2-7, the complete variable domain reads EPEVTQTPSHQVTQMGQEVILRCVPISNHLYFYWYRQILGQKVEFLVSFYNNEISEKSEIFDDQFSVERPDGSNFTLKIRSTKLEDSAMYFCASRSNGLAGRHYEQYFGPGTRLTVT.

The chain recombines TRBV6-5 with TRBJ1-6; maybe TRBD1 (6 bases). The CDR3 totals 14 residues. Germline values: CDR1 MNHEY, CDR2 SVGAGI. V was shortened by 1 base and J by 7 bases, with 8 bases between the two germline ends. The DNA for the CDR3 is TGTGCCAGCAGTTACTTCCAGGGGAATTCACCCCTCCACTTT. Protein sequence: CASSYFQGNSPLHF.

CDR3 DNA sequence: TGTGCCAGTATTCGGGCAACCTCTGGAAACACCATATATTTT. It specifies CASIRATSGNTIYF. The chain employs TRBV19 and TRBJ1-3; no reliable D call. This CDR3 is 14 amino acids long. Germline CDR1 is LNHDA and CDR2 is SQIVND (reference sequence). V lost 7 bases to trimming and J lost 0 bases, with 10 bases between them.

J is TRBJ1-2 and V is TRBV6-5; 9 nucleotides agree with TRBD1. Germline V gene sequence: CDR1 MNHEY, CDR2 SVGAGI. The CDR3 loop spans 13 amino acids. Trimming removed 6 bases from V and 5 bases from J; junction bases left unmatched: 4. The CDR3 reads CASRGTGRYGYTF. CDR3 bases: TGTGCCAGCAGAGGGACAGGGCGTTATGGCTACACCTTC.

The rearrangement links TRBV19 to TRBJ2-2; 8 bases agree with TRBD2. CDR3 length: 15 amino acids. Germline lookup yields CDR1 LNHDA and CDR2 SQIVND (reference sequence). Trimming removed 5 bases from V and 3 bases from J; junction bases left unmatched: 5. CDR3 in amino acids: CASSLPGLDTGELFF. The CDR3 nucleotides are TGTGCCAGTAGTCTGCCGGGACTAGACACCGGGGAGCTGTTTTTT.

The rearrangement links TRBV7-8 to TRBJ2-3; the D gene is possibly TRBD1 (6 bases). The length of the CDR3 is 14 residues. Trimming left V 10 bases short and J 0 bases short, with 14 bases between. CDR1 and CDR2 from the germline V gene are SGHVS and FQNEAQ. DNA of the CDR3: TGTGCCACGCTATTGGGGGCTAGCACAGATACGCAGTATTTT. It yields the protein CATLLGASTDTQYF.

This chain uses TRBV6-6 with TRBJ2-1; D assignment may be TRBD1 or TRBD2 (5 bases each). This CDR3 is built from 15 residues. The V end was cut by 8 bases, the J end by 3 bases, with 17 bases between. Per germline, CDR1 MNHNY and CDR2 SVGAGI (reference sequence). The CDR3 nucleotides read TGTGCCAGCCTTACCGTTATGGGGGTCTACAATGAGCAGTTCTTC. Translation gives CASLTVMGVYNEQFF.